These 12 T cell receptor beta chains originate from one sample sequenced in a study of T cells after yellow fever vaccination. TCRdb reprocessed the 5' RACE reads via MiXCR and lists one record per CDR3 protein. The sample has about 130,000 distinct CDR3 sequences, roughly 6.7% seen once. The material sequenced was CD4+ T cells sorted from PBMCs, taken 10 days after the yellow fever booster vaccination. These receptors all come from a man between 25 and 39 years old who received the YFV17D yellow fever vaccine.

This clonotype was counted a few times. CDR3 bases: TGTGCCAGCAGCCCCGTGGGAGCCGGCACAGATACGCAGTATTTT. It translates to CASSPVGAGTDTQYF. The genes are TRBV9 and TRBJ2-3, with a possible D match to TRBD2 (5 bases). The CDR3 has 15 residues. Trimming removed 4 bases from V and 1 base from J, with 13 bases in between. Germline V gene lookup returns CDR1 SGDLS and CDR2 YYNGEE. The full variable domain, its missing parts supplied by reference TRBV9 and TRBJ2-3, is DSGVTQTPKHLITATGQRVTLRCSPRSGDLSVYWYQQSLDQGLQFLIQYYNGEERAKGNILERFSAQQFPDLHSELNLSSLELGDSALYFCASSPVGAGTDTQYFGPGTRLTVL.

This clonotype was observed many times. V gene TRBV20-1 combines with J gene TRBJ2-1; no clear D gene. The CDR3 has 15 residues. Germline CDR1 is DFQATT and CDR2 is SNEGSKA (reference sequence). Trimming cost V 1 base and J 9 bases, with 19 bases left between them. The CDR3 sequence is CSARGNGFRLGEQFF. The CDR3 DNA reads TGCAGTGCTAGAGGTAACGGGTTTAGGCTCGGTGAGCAGTTCTTC.

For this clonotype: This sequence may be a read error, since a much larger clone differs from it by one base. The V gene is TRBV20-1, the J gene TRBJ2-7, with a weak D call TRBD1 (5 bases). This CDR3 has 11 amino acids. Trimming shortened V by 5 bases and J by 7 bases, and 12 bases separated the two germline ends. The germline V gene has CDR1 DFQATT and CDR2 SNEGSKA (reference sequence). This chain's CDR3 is CSAGAFGEQYF. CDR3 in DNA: TGCAGTGCTGGGGCGTTTGGGGAGCAGTACTTC.

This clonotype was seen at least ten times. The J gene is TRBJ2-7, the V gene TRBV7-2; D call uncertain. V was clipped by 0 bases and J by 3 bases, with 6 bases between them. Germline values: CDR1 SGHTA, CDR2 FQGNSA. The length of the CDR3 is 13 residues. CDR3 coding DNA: TGTGCCAGCAGCTTAGCGAGGCACTACGAGCAGTACTTC. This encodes CASSLARHYEQYF.

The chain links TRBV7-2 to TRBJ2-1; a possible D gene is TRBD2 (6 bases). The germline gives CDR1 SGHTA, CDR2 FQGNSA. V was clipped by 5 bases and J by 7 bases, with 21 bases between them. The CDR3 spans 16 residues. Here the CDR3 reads CASSHQGGAAANEQFF. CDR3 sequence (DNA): TGTGCCAGCAGCCATCAGGGCGGGGCCGCGGCGAATGAGCAGTTCTTC.

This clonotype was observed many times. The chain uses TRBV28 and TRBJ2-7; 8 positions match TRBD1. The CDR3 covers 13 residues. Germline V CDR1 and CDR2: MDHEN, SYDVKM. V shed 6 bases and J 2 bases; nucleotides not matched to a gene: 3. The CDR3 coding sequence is TGTGCCAGCAGACCGGGACAGGCCTACGAGCAGTACTTC. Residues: CASRPGQAYEQYF.

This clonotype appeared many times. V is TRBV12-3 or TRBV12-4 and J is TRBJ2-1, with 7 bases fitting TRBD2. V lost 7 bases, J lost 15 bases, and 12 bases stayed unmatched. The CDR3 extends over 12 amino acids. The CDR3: CASTLQGRAGFF. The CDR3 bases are TGTGCCAGCACCTTACAAGGGAGGGCCGGGTTCTTC.

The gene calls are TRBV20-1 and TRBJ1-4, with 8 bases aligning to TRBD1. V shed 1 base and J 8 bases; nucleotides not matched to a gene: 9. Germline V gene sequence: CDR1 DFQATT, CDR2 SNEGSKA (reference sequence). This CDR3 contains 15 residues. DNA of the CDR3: TGCAGTGCTAGAGGGTCTCCTGACAGGGGAGAAAAACTGTTTTTT. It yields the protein CSARGSPDRGEKLFF.

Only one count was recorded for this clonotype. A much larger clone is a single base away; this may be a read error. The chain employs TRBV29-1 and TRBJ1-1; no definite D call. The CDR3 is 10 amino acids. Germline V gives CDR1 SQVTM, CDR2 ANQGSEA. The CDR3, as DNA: TGCAACGTTGGAGACACTGAAGCTTTCTTT. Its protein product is CNVGDTEAFF.

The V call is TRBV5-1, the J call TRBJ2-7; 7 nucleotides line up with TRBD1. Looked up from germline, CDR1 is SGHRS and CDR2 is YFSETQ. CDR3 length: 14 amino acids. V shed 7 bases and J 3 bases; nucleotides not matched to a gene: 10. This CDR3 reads CASGSGGSYYEQYF. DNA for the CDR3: TGCGCCAGCGGATCAGGGGGTTCCTACTACGAGCAGTACTTC.

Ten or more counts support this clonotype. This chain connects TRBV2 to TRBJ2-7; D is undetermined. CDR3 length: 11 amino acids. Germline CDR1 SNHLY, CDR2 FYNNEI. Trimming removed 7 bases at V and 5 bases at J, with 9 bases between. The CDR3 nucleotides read TGTGCCAGCACTCCCGAAAACGAGCAGTACTTC. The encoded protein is CASTPENEQYF.

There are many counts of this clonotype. This CDR3 reads CATSRGASGSAADTQYF. The CDR3 nucleotides read TGTGCCACCAGCAGAGGGGCTAGCGGGAGTGCGGCAGATACGCAGTATTTT. V is TRBV15 and J is TRBJ2-3; 10 bases match TRBD2. This CDR3 spans 17 amino acids. Germline V CDR1 and CDR2: LNHNV, YYDKDF (reference sequence). The V and J ends lost 1 base and 4 bases, in that order; junction bases with no gene match: 8. Full variable domain (remainder filled in from reference TRBV15 and TRBJ2-3): DAMVIQNPRYQVTQFGKPVTLSCSQTLNHNVMYWYQQKSSQAPKLLFHYYDKDFNNEADTPDNFQSRRPNTSFCFLDIRSPGLGDTAMYLCATSRGASGSAADTQYFGPGTRLTVL.